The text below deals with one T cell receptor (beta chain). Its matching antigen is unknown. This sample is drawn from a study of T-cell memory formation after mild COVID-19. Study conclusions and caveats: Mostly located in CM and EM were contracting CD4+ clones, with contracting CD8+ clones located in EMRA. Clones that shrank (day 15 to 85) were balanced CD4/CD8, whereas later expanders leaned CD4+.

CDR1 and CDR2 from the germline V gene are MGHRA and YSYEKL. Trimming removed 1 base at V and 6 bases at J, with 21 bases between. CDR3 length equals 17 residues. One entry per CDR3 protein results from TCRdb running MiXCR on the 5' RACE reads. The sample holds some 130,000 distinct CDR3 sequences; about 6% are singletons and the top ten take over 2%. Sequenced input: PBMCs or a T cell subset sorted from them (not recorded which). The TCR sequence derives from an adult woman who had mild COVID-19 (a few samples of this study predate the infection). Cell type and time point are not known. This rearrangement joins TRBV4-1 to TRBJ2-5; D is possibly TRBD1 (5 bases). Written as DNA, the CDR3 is TGCGCCAGCAGCCAAGGGTCGGTGGGGCTACTCAGAAAGACCCAGTACTTC. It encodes CASSQGSVGLLRKTQYF.